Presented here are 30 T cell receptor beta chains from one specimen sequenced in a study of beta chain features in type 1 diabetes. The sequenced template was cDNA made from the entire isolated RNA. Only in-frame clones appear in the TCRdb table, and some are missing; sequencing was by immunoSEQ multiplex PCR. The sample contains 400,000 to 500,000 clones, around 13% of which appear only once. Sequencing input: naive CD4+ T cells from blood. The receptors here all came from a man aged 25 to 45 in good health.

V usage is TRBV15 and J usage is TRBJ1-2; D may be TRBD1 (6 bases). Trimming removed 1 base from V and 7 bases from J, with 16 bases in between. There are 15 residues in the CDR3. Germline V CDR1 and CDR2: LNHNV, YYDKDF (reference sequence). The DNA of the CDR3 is TGTGCCACCAGCAGAGGGTCAGGGGAGGGCGGTGGCTACACCTTC. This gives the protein CATSRGSGEGGGYTF.

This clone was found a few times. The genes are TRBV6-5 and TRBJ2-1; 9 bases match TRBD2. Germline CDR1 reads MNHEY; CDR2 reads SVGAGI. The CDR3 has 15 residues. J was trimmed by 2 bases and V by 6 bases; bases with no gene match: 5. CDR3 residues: CASRNGLATYNEQFF. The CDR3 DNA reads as TGTGCCAGCAGGAATGGACTAGCGACCTACAATGAGCAGTTCTTC.

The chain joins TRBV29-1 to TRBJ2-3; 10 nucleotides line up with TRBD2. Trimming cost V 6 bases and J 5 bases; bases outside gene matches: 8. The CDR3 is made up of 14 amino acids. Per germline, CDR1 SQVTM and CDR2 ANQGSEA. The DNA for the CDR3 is TGCAGCGTCCCAACTAGCGGGGTGGGAGATACGCAGTATTTT. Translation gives CSVPTSGVGDTQYF.

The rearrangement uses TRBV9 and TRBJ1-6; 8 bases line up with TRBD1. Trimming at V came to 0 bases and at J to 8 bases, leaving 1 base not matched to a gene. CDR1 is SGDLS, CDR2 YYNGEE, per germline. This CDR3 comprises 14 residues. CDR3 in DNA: TGTGCCAGCAGCGTAGTGGACAGGGATTCACCCCTCCACTTT. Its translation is CASSVVDRDSPLHF.

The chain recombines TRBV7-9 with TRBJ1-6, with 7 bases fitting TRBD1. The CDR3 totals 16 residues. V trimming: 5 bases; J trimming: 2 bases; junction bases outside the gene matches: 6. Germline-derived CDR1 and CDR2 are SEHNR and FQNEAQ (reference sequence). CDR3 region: CASSRAGTAYNSPLHF. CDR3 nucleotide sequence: TGTGCCAGCAGCCGAGCAGGGACAGCCTATAATTCACCCCTCCACTTT.

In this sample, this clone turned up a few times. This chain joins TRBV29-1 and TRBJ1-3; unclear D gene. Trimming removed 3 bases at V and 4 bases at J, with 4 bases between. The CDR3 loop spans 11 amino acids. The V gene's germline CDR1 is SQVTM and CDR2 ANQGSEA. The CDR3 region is CSVDNGNTIYF. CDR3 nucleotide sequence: TGCAGCGTTGATAACGGAAACACCATATATTTT.

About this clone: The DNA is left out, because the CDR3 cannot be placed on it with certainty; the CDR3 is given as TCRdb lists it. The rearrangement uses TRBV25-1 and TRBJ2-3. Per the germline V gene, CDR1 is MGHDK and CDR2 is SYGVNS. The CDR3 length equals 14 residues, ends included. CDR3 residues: CASSRAGLTDTQYF.

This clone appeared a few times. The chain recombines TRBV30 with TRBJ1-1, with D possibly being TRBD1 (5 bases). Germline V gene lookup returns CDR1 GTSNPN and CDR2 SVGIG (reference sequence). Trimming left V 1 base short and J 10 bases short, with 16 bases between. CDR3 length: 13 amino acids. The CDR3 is CAWSGRYRGGAFF. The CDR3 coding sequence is TGTGCCTGGAGTGGGAGGTATCGCGGGGGAGCTTTCTTT.

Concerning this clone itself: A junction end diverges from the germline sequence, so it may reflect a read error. The CDR3 bases are TGTGCCAGCAGCCTAGCGGGCTCCTACGAGCAGTACTTC. This sequence encodes CASSLAGSYEQYF. The V and J genes are TRBV7-9 and TRBJ2-7, with 8 bases identical to TRBD2. This CDR3 is built from 13 residues. Germline CDR1 and CDR2: SEHNR and FQNEAQ (reference sequence).

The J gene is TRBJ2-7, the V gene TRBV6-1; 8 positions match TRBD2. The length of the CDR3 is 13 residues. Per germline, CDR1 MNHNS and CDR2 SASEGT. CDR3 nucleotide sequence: TGTGCCAGCAGGGAAGCGGGACTAGGCGAGCAGTACGTC. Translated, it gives CASREAGLGEQYV.

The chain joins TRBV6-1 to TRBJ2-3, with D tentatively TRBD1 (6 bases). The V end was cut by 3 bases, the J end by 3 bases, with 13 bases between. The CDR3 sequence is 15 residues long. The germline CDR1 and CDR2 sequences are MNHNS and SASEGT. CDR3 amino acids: CASSDSQGWTDTQYF. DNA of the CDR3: TGTGCCAGCAGTGACTCGCAGGGGTGGACAGATACGCAGTATTTT.

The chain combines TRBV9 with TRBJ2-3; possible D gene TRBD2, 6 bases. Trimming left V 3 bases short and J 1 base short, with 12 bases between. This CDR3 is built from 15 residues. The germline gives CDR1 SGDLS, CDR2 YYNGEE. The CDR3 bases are TGTGCCAGCAGCGAGGAGGGGCTCGGCACAGATACGCAGTATTTT. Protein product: CASSEEGLGTDTQYF.

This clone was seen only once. CDR3 residues: CASSLLPGGGYEQYF. The CDR3 bases are TGTGCCAGCAGCTTGTTGCCAGGGGGCGGGTACGAGCAGTACTTC. The chain joins TRBV5-4 to TRBJ2-7; 8 nucleotides line up with TRBD1. The length of the CDR3 is 15 residues. The germline V gene has CDR1 SGHNT and CDR2 YYREEE (reference sequence). The V and J ends lost 1 base and 4 bases, in that order; junction bases with no gene match: 7.

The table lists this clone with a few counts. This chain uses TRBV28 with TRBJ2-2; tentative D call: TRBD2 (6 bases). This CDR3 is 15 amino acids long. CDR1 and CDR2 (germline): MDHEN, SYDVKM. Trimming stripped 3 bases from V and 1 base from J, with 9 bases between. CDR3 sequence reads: CASSFRRVNTGELFF. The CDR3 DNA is TGTGCCAGCAGTTTTCGGAGGGTGAACACCGGGGAGCTGTTTTTT.

The CDR3 nucleotides read TGTGCCAGCAGTCGCAGCACGGGTTTCGGGGAGCTGTTTTTT. It codes for CASSRSTGFGELFF. The chain has TRBV6-5 and TRBJ2-2; unclear D gene. V lost 5 bases and J lost 7, with 14 bases in between. This CDR3 is built from 14 residues. Germline CDR1 reads MNHEY; CDR2 reads SVGAGI.

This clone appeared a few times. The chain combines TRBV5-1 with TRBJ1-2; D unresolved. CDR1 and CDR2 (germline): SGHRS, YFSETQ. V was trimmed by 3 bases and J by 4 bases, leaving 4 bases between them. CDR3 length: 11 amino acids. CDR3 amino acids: CASSWGYGYTF. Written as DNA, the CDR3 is TGCGCCAGCAGCTGGGGCTATGGCTACACCTTC.

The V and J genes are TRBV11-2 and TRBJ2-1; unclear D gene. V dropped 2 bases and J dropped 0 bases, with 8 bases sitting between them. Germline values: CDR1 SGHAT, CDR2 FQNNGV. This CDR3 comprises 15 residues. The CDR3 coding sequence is TGTGCCAGCAGCTTATCCGTGTTCTCCTACAATGAGCAGTTCTTC. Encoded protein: CASSLSVFSYNEQFF.

The CDR3 spells CASSWTKWETQYF. The CDR3 bases are TGTGCCAGCAGCTGGACAAAGTGGGAGACCCAGTACTTC. The gene calls are TRBV5-6 and TRBJ2-5, with D possibly being TRBD1 (5 bases). The CDR3 is 13 residues long. The V and J ends lost 3 bases and 5 bases respectively, with 11 bases between them. The V gene's germline CDR1 is SGHDT and CDR2 YYEEEE.

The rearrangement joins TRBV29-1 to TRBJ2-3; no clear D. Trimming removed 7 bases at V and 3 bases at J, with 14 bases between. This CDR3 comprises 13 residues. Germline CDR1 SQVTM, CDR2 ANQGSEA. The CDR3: CSAAPILTDTQYF. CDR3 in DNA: TGCAGCGCCGCCCCTATACTTACAGATACGCAGTATTTT.

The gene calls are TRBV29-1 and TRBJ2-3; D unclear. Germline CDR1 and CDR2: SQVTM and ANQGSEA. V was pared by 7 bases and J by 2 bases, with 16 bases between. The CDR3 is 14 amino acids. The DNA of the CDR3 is TGCAGCGCCCTCCCTACCTTAACCACAGATACGCAGTATTTT. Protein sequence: CSALPTLTTDTQYF.

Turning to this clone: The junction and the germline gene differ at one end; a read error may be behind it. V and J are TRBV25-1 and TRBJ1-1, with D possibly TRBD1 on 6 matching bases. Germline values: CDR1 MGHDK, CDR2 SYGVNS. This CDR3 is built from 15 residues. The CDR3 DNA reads TGTACCAGCAGGGGACCTGGGACATTGAACACTGAAGCTTTCTTT. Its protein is CTSRGPGTLNTEAFF.

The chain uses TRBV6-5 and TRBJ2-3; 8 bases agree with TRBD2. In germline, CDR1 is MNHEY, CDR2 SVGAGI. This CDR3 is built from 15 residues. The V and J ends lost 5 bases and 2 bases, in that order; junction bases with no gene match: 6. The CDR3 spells CASSLLAEPTDTQYF. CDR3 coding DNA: TGTGCCAGCAGTCTACTAGCGGAGCCCACAGATACGCAGTATTTT.

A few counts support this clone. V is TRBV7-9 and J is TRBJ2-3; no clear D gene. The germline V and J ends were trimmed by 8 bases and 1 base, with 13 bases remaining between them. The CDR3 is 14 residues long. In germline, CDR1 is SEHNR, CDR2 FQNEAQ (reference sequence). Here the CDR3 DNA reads TGTGCCAGCTCCCTTCTAGGAGGCACAGATACGCAGTATTTT. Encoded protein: CASSLLGGTDTQYF.

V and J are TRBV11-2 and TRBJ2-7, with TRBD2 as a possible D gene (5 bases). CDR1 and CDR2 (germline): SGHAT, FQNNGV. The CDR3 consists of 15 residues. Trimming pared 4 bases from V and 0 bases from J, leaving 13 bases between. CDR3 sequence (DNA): TGTGCCAGCAGCTCACTCCGGGATAGCTCCTACGAGCAGTACTTC. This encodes CASSSLRDSSYEQYF.

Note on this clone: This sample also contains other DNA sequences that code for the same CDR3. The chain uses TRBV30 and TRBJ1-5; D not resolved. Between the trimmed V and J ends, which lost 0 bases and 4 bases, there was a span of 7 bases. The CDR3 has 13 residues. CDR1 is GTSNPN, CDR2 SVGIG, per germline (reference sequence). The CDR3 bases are TGTGCCTGGAGTGTAGACGGGAATCAGCCCCAGCATTTT. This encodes CAWSVDGNQPQHF.

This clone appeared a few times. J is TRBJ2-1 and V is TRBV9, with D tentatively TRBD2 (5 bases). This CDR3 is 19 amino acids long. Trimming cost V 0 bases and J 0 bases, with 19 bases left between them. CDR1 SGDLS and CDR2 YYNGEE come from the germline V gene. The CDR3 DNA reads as TGTGCCAGCAGCGTAGACCCGGCGGGCGGACTGCGCTCCTACAATGAGCAGTTCTTC. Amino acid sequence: CASSVDPAGGLRSYNEQFF.

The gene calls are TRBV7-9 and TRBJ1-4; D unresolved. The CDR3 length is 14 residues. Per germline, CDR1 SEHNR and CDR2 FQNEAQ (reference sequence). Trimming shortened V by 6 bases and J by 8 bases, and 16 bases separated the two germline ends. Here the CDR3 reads CASSPGDLLEKLFF. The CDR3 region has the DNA TGTGCCAGCAGTCCAGGAGATCTTTTGGAAAAACTGTTTTTT.

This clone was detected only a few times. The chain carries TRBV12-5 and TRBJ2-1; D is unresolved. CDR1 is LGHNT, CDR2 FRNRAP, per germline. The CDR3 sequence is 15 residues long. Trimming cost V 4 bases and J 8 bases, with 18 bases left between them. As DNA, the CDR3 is TGTGCTAGTGGTTCACCCATATCGACCTTCGATGAGCAGTTCTTC. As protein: CASGSPISTFDEQFF.

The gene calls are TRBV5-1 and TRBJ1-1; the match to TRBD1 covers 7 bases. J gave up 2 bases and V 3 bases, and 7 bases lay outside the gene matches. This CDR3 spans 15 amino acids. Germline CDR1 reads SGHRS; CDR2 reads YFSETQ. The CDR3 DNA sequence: TGCGCCAGCAGCTGGCGTGGACAGGCAAACACTGAAGCTTTCTTT. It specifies CASSWRGQANTEAFF.

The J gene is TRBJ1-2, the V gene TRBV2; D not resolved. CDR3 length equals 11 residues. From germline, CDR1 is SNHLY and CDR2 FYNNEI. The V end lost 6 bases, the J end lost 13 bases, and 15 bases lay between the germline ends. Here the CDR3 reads CASRTSRAGTF. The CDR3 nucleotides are TGTGCCAGCAGAACCTCGAGGGCGGGCACCTTC.